This T cell receptor beta chain was captured by sequencing in a study of blood T cell repertoires in COVID-19. Study context: Researchers got acute and convalescent COVID-19 samples from the United States, Italy and Spain. Nucleic acid was either cDNA or gDNA, and it came from T cells, B-cell-depleted T cells, or PBMCs.

In germline, CDR1 is SGHTA, CDR2 FQGNSA. The germline V and J ends were trimmed by 1 base and 5 bases, with 27 bases remaining between them. This CDR3 comprises 19 residues. In the study's own analysis: For nucleated cells, counts were estimated from reference gene primer amplification. Generated by immunoSEQ multiplex PCR, the TCRdb table keeps only in-frame clones and is missing some. Clone size and the V and J calls come from that table; the DNA yielded D and trimming. Of 95,000 to 150,000 clones in the sample, 83% were seen once. The source is an elderly man with active or convalescent COVID-19. The source material was peripheral blood. V gene TRBV7-2 combines with J gene TRBJ2-7; possible D gene TRBD2, 6 bases. CDR3 in DNA: TGTGCCAGCAGCTTAGATGGAGGGGTCATGCGGGGCCGAGGGCACGAGCAGTACTTC. This sequence encodes CASSLDGGVMRGRGHEQYF.